This TCR beta chain was found in a study of T cells in narcolepsy. About the study: Enrolled donors included narcolepsy type 1 or type 2 patients and healthy controls. Notes on the study in general: Healthy controls reportedly lacked the autoreactive clonotypes serially found in patients' blood. In some patient and control memory CD4+ samples, autoreactive clones were absent. HCRT-specific and TRIB2-specific autoreactive clonotypes appeared among same-patient CSF and blood CD4+ clonotypes.

Note on this clone: Its antigen is as yet unknown.

With 5 bases clipped from V and 2 bases from J, the junction kept 6 bases outside the gene matches. This CDR3 is 15 amino acids long. Germline CDR1 LNHDA, CDR2 SQIVND (reference sequence). Method: immunoSEQ multiplex PCR; TCRdb's copy keeps in-frame clones and lacks some. The sample holds about 24,000 clones; around 85% are singletons and the top ten take roughly 1.3%. This TCR derives from a human donor with narcolepsy. V usage is TRBV19 and J usage is TRBJ2-3; TRBD1 aligns across 8 bases. The specimen sequenced was CD45RA- memory CD4+ T cells from PBMCs. As DNA, the CDR3 is TGTGCCAGTAGTGAGACAGGGGAGGTCACAGATACGCAGTATTTT. This gives the protein CASSETGEVTDTQYF.